The 27 T cell receptor beta chains reported below all come from one sample, sequenced in a study of cytomegalovirus exposure and HLA in healthy donors. It was with 60 Vbeta and 13 Jbeta primers that the PCR ran. Profiled with immunoSEQ multiplex PCR; TCRdb holds only in-frame clones, not every one. Of 90,000 to 120,000 clones in the sample, over 75% were seen once. Sequenced sample: PBMCs. The source is a man younger than 45 in good health and CMV-seronegative.

The V and J genes are TRBV7-2 and TRBJ2-3; TRBD2 agrees at 10 bases. Germline CDR1 and CDR2: SGHTA and FQGNSA. The CDR3 length is 17 residues. V shed 5 bases and J 3 bases; nucleotides not matched to a gene: 11. DNA for the CDR3: TGTGCCAGCAGCCTTTCTTCTAGCGGGAGAAAAACAGATACGCAGTATTTT. It encodes CASSLSSSGRKTDTQYF.

As for this clone: Mismatch with germline at one junction end may stem from a read error. The gene calls are TRBV7-7 and TRBJ2-1; TRBD2 matches at 9 bases. CDR1 and CDR2 from the germline V gene are SSHAT and FNYEAQ (reference sequence). The CDR3 is made up of 15 amino acids. CDR3 bases: TGTGCTAGCAGCTTAGTAGCGGGGGCTTACAATGAGCAGTTCTTC. Translation gives CASSLVAGAYNEQFF.

The gene calls are TRBV7-9 and TRBJ1-5; unclear D gene. V was shortened by 1 base and J by 2 bases, with 6 bases between the two germline ends. Germline CDR1 reads SEHNR; CDR2 reads FQNEAQ (reference sequence). CDR3 size: 14 residues. CDR3 DNA: TGTGCCAGCAGCTTAGGAGGTGGCAATCAGCCCCAGCATTTT. Translation gives CASSLGGGNQPQHF.

The sample holds one count of this clone. The chain couples TRBV11-2 to TRBJ2-3; 14 nucleotides agree with TRBD2. The V gene's germline CDR1 is SGHAT and CDR2 FQNNGV. V lost 4 bases, J lost 1 base, and 10 bases stayed unmatched. The CDR3 has 19 amino acids. The CDR3 here is CASSSAHPGLAGGTDTQYF. The CDR3 DNA reads as TGTGCCAGCAGCTCCGCCCATCCGGGACTAGCGGGGGGCACAGATACGCAGTATTTT.

This chain joins TRBV27 and TRBJ2-7, with no clear D. Germline V lookup: CDR1 MNHEY, CDR2 SMNVEV (reference sequence). The CDR3 extends over 12 amino acids. V shed 6 bases and J shed 0 bases, with 6 bases lying between them. This CDR3 is CASSPSSYEQYF. DNA of the CDR3: TGTGCCAGCAGCCCGAGCTCCTACGAGCAGTACTTC.

V is TRBV29-1 and J is TRBJ2-1; 11 bases are shared with TRBD2. This CDR3 region has 13 residues. Germline V gene data show CDR1 as SQVTM and CDR2 as ANQGSEA. With V trimmed by 5 bases and J by 6 bases, 3 bases remained unmatched. The CDR3 DNA follows: TGCAGCGTTCCGGGACTAGCGGTCAATGAGCAGTTCTTC. Amino acids: CSVPGLAVNEQFF.

This clone occurred once. The chain links TRBV10-1 to TRBJ2-7; 9 nucleotides match TRBD1. The CDR3 loop spans 15 amino acids. CDR1 WNHNN and CDR2 SYGVQD come from the germline V gene (reference sequence). The V and J ends lost 2 bases and 2 bases, in that order; junction bases with no gene match: 4. Here the CDR3 reads CASSEGTGLAYEQYF. CDR3 nucleotide sequence: TGCGCCAGCAGTGAGGGGACAGGGCTAGCCTACGAGCAGTACTTC.

V and J are TRBV29-1 and TRBJ1-2; 8 bases align to TRBD1. The trim removed 7 bases at V and 8 bases at J, leaving 6 bases unmatched. The CDR3 spans 11 residues. The germline gives CDR1 SQVTM, CDR2 ANQGSEA. Here the CDR3 DNA reads TGCAGCGCCCGGACAGGGAGGGGCTACACCTTC. This codes for CSARTGRGYTF.

This chain links TRBV6-5 with TRBJ2-7, with a possible D match to TRBD1 (6 bases). V was shortened by 4 bases and J by 10 bases, with 11 bases between the two germline ends. This CDR3 region has 11 residues. The germline V gene encodes CDR1 MNHEY and CDR2 SVGAGI. The CDR3 nucleotides read TGTGCCAGCAGTTTCTCGGGACACCAGTACTTC. Its protein product is CASSFSGHQYF.

Regarding this clone: One junction end disagrees with the germline gene, perhaps due to a read error. The chain has TRBV28 and TRBJ1-1, with D possibly TRBD1 on 5 matching bases. Germline CDR1 reads MDHEN; CDR2 reads SYDVKM. This CDR3 is 15 amino acids long. CDR3 bases: TGTGCCAGCAGTCTATGGGCGGGGGGGGACACTGAAGCTTTCTTT. It specifies CASSLWAGGDTEAFF.

The rearrangement links TRBV7-9 to TRBJ2-7, with 8 bases lining up with TRBD2. The CDR3 consists of 14 residues. Per the germline V gene, CDR1 is SEHNR and CDR2 is FQNEAQ (reference sequence). V lost 1 base to trimming and J lost 1 base; unmatched junction nucleotides: 0. CDR3 bases: TGTGCCAGCAGCTTAGGCGGGGGGTCCTACGAGCAGTACTTC. This codes for CASSLGGGSYEQYF.

In this sample, this clone turned up once. The chain links TRBV14 to TRBJ1-1; weak D call: TRBD1 (5 bases). The CDR3 has 16 residues. From germline, CDR1 is SGHDN and CDR2 FVKESK. Trimming removed 6 bases at V and 1 base at J, with 18 bases between. CDR3 bases: TGTGCCAGCAGGAGATTTCCAGGGATCCAGAACACTGAAGCTTTCTTT. Protein product: CASRRFPGIQNTEAFF.

This CDR3 reads CASSLFTGTVNTEAFF. The DNA of the CDR3 is TGTGCCAGCAGTCTTTTTACCGGGACAGTGAACACTGAAGCTTTCTTT. The V gene is TRBV9, the J gene TRBJ1-1, with 7 positions matching TRBD1. The CDR3 spans 16 residues. CDR1 and CDR2 (germline): SGDLS, YYNGEE. V shed 5 bases, J shed 0 bases, and the junction held 10 bases outside the gene matches.

This clone was found once. One end of the junction varies from germline; a read error may be responsible. The chain carries TRBV7-7 and TRBJ1-1; no clear D. Per germline, CDR1 SSHAT and CDR2 FNYEAQ (reference sequence). CDR3 length equals 13 residues. CDR3 coding DNA: TGTGCTAGCAGCTTGAGTGAGAACACTGAAGCTTTCTTT. Encoded protein: CASSLSENTEAFF.

This chain joins TRBV10-1 and TRBJ2-7; 9 bases are a match to TRBD2. V gave up 0 bases and J gave up 2 bases; unmatched junction bases: 2. The CDR3 runs to 15 residues. CDR1 is WNHNN, CDR2 SYGVQD, per germline (reference sequence). The CDR3 loop reads CASSESLAGTYEQYF. CDR3 sequence (DNA): TGCGCCAGCAGTGAGTCCCTAGCGGGGACCTACGAGCAGTACTTC.

The chain recombines TRBV4-1 with TRBJ1-5; D perhaps matches TRBD1 (6 bases). CDR1 is MGHRA, CDR2 YSYEKL, per germline. The CDR3 spans 14 residues. V lost 3 bases, J lost 0 bases, and 6 bases lay in between. This chain's CDR3 is CASSQTGSNQPQHF. CDR3 nucleotide sequence: TGCGCCAGCAGCCAGACAGGTAGCAATCAGCCCCAGCATTTT.

This chain uses TRBV4-2 with TRBJ2-7; 8 positions agree with TRBD2. Germline V CDR1 and CDR2: LGHNA, YNFKEQ. J gave up 3 bases and V 4 bases, and 11 bases lay outside the gene matches. The CDR3 is 16 amino acids. Here the CDR3 reads CASSPMGRRGDYEQYF. The CDR3 nucleotides read TGTGCCAGCAGCCCAATGGGGCGGCGGGGGGACTACGAGCAGTACTTC.

The chain joins TRBV4-2 to TRBJ2-7, with D unresolved. Trimming removed 4 bases from V and 3 bases from J, with 13 bases in between. This CDR3 contains 14 residues. CDR1 is LGHNA, CDR2 YNFKEQ, per germline. As DNA, the CDR3 is TGTGCCAGCAGCCTCTATGGTGCTGACTACGAGCAGTACTTC. This sequence encodes CASSLYGADYEQYF.

V gene TRBV9 combines with J gene TRBJ2-6; D unclear. The CDR3 sequence is 14 residues long. Germline CDR1 SGDLS, CDR2 YYNGEE. Deletions cut 4 bases from V and 0 bases from J, with 5 bases between. CDR3 protein: CASSPYSGANVLTF. In nucleotides, the CDR3 is TGTGCCAGCAGCCCCTACTCTGGGGCCAACGTCCTGACTTTC. The full variable domain, its missing parts supplied by reference TRBV9 and TRBJ2-6, is DSGVTQTPKHLITATGQRVTLRCSPRSGDLSVYWYQQSLDQGLQFLIQYYNGEERAKGNILERFSAQQFPDLHSELNLSSLELGDSALYFCASSPYSGANVLTFGAGSRLTVL.

The genes are TRBV9 and TRBJ1-2, with D uncertain. The CDR3 has 16 residues. Looked up from germline, CDR1 is SGDLS and CDR2 is YYNGEE. The V end lost 0 bases, the J end lost 3 bases, and 15 bases lay between the germline ends. The CDR3, as DNA: TGTGCCAGCAGCGTAGCTGCGACCACTCGGGACTATGGCTACACCTTC. Amino acid sequence: CASSVAATTRDYGYTF.

The CDR3 loop reads CAWSVQGRYNEQFF. The CDR3 bases are TGTGCCTGGAGTGTGCAGGGGAGATACAATGAGCAGTTCTTC. V and J are TRBV30 and TRBJ2-1; weak D call: TRBD1 (6 bases). Germline CDR1 and CDR2: GTSNPN and SVGIG (reference sequence). This CDR3 spans 14 amino acids. V lost 0 bases and J lost 4, with 10 bases in between.

The chain couples TRBV28 to TRBJ1-1; D is possibly TRBD1 (5 bases). This CDR3 spans 16 amino acids. V was shortened by 6 bases and J by 0 bases, with 17 bases between the two germline ends. CDR1 MDHEN and CDR2 SYDVKM come from the germline V gene. The CDR3 protein is CASSAGGGGMNTEAFF. The DNA for the CDR3 is TGTGCCAGCAGCGCGGGTGGGGGAGGTATGAACACTGAAGCTTTCTTT.

This chain uses TRBV19 with TRBJ2-1, with D unresolved. The V gene's germline CDR1 is LNHDA and CDR2 SQIVND (reference sequence). The ends were cut back, 1 base at V and 9 bases at J, with 4 bases in the middle. The CDR3 runs to 11 residues. The CDR3 region has the DNA TGTGCCAGTAGTATAGGGCCTGAGCAGTTCTTC. Translating gives CASSIGPEQFF. The complete variable domain, with remaining parts taken from reference TRBV19 and TRBJ2-1, reads DGGITQSPKYLFRKEGQNVTLSCEQNLNHDAMYWYRQDPGQGLRLIYYSQIVNDFQKGDIAEGYSVSREKKESFPLTVTSAQKNPTAFYLCASSIGPEQFFGPGTRLTVL.

The CDR3 region is CASSGPGLGLFF. The CDR3, as DNA: TGTGCCAGCAGCGGACCGGGACTAGGTCTGTTCTTC. The rearrangement links TRBV5-4 to TRBJ2-1, with 8 bases that match TRBD2. CDR3 length: 12 amino acids. CDR1 is SGHNT and CDR2 is YYREEE in the germline V gene (reference sequence). Germline trimming cut 4 bases from V and 15 bases from J; bases unmatched to any gene: 9. Together with reference TRBV5-4 and TRBJ2-1, the CDR3 gives the full variable domain: ETGVTQSPTHLIKTRGQQVTLRCSSQSGHNTVSWYQQALGQGPQFIFQYYREEENGRGNFPPRFSGLQFPNYSSELNVNALELDDSALYLCASSGPGLGLFFGPGTRLTVL.

J is TRBJ2-3 and V is TRBV30; 10 positions agree with TRBD1. The germline gives CDR1 GTSNPN, CDR2 SVGIG (reference sequence). Germline trimming cut 4 bases from V and 0 bases from J; bases unmatched to any gene: 7. The CDR3 contains 16 residues. CDR3 in DNA: TGTGCCTGGAACACCGGGACAGGGGTTAGCACAGATACGCAGTATTTT. Encoded protein: CAWNTGTGVSTDTQYF.

The chain employs TRBV6-4 and TRBJ2-3, with TRBD1 matching over 9 bases. The CDR3 runs 13 residues. The germline V gene has CDR1 MRHNA and CDR2 SNTAGT. The ends lost 8 bases at V and 4 bases at J; junction bases unmatched: 4. CDR3 in DNA: TGTGCCAGCCGGGACAGGGATGCAGATACGCAGTATTTT. Encoded protein: CASRDRDADTQYF.

The chain carries TRBV7-2 and TRBJ2-7, with a weak D call TRBD2 (7 bases). This CDR3 is built from 15 residues. CDR1 and CDR2 (germline): SGHTA, FQGNSA. Deletions cut 0 bases from V and 6 bases from J, with 15 bases between. In nucleotides, the CDR3 is TGTGCCAGCAGCTTAGCGGGGAGGGCAGGGGTCGAGCAGTACTTC. Amino acids: CASSLAGRAGVEQYF.